These 7 T cell receptor beta chains came from one sample sequenced in a study of beta chain features in type 1 diabetes. Overall study findings and caveats: Shorter TCRB CDR3s, moderately but significantly so, marked every one of the four CD4+ subsets in Type 1 diabetes patients.

Investigators reverse transcribed all isolated RNA, so they sequenced expressed TCRB transcripts. Assay used: immunoSEQ multiplex PCR; TCRdb lists only in-frame clones, some missing. The sample includes around 180,000 clones, 6% to 9% of them seen just once. Their recognized antigens are unknown. The sample comprised central memory CD4+ T cells from blood. Receptors were obtained from a man aged 18 to 29 with type 1 diabetes.

This clone was observed at least ten times. The V and J genes are TRBV29-1 and TRBJ2-5; 7 bases align to TRBD1. The CDR3 spans 13 residues. The germline CDR1 and CDR2 sequences are SQVTM and ANQGSEA. V shed 4 bases and J 5 bases; nucleotides not matched to a gene: 7. The CDR3 reads CSVARQGIETQYF. CDR3 in DNA: TGCAGCGTTGCCAGACAGGGTATTGAGACCCAGTACTTC.

A note on this clone: The sample has other DNA sequences that encode this CDR3 too. As DNA, the CDR3 is TGCAGCGTTGGTTGGGACAGGGGGCGAGAGACCCAGTACTTC. It yields the protein CSVGWDRGRETQYF. This chain links TRBV29-1 with TRBJ2-5, with 12 bases lining up with TRBD1. After removal of 4 bases from V and 4 bases from J, the junction contained 4 bases not matched to a gene. The V gene's germline CDR1 is SQVTM and CDR2 ANQGSEA. This CDR3 contains 14 residues. Filled out from reference TRBV29-1 and TRBJ2-5, the complete variable domain reads SAVISQKPSRDICQRGTSLTIQCQVDSQVTMMFWYRQQPGQSLTLIATANQGSEATYESGFVIDKFPISRPNLTFSTLTVSNMSPEDSSIYLCSVGWDRGRETQYFGPGTRLLVL.

The chain uses TRBV6-1 and TRBJ1-5; D is perhaps TRBD1 (5 bases). The CDR3 runs 14 residues. Between the trimmed V and J ends, which lost 7 bases and 6 bases, there was a span of 16 bases. The V gene's germline CDR1 is MNHNS and CDR2 SASEGT. In nucleotides, the CDR3 is TGTGCCAGCACCGCGGAGGGGTGGGGTCAGCCCCAGCATTTT. Amino acid sequence: CASTAEGWGQPQHF.

The sample holds a few counts of this clone. The rearrangement uses TRBV4-3 and TRBJ2-3, with TRBD2 matching 7 bases. This CDR3 contains 17 residues. Trimming took 4 bases from V and 0 from J; bases not matched to a gene: 10. CDR1 and CDR2 (germline): LGHNA, YSLEER. The CDR3 sequence is CASSRSRWRGSTDTQYF. The CDR3, as DNA: TGCGCCAGCAGCCGCTCCAGATGGCGGGGGAGCACAGATACGCAGTATTTT.

The chain joins TRBV18 to TRBJ2-5; a weak D match, TRBD1 (5 bases). Trimming shortened V by 2 bases and J by 3 bases, and 10 bases separated the two germline ends. The V gene's germline CDR1 is KGHSH and CDR2 LQKENI. This CDR3 has 14 amino acids. CDR3 in amino acids: CASSPFAGKETQYF. CDR3 bases: TGTGCCAGCTCACCATTTGCAGGGAAAGAGACCCAGTACTTC.

The V gene is TRBV7-9, the J gene TRBJ2-1, with 7 bases that match TRBD2. V lost 5 bases, J lost 9 bases, and 7 bases stayed unmatched. CDR1 is SEHNR and CDR2 is FQNEAQ in the germline V gene (reference sequence). CDR3 length equals 13 residues. The CDR3 loop is CASSAAGLSEQFF. The CDR3, as DNA: TGTGCCAGCAGCGCAGCGGGACTAAGTGAGCAGTTCTTC.

In this sample, this clone turned up many times. The J gene is TRBJ2-2, the V gene TRBV9, with 11 bases aligning to TRBD2. J lost 4 bases, V lost 1 base, and 3 bases had no gene match. This CDR3 contains 16 residues. Per the germline V gene, CDR1 is SGDLS and CDR2 is YYNGEE. The chain's CDR3 is CASSVLAGGPTGELFF. The CDR3 DNA sequence: TGTGCCAGCAGCGTATTAGCGGGGGGGCCCACCGGGGAGCTGTTTTTT. Combining the CDR3 with reference TRBV9 and TRBJ2-2 gives the whole variable domain DSGVTQTPKHLITATGQRVTLRCSPRSGDLSVYWYQQSLDQGLQFLIQYYNGEERAKGNILERFSAQQFPDLHSELNLSSLELGDSALYFCASSVLAGGPTGELFFGEGSRLTVL.